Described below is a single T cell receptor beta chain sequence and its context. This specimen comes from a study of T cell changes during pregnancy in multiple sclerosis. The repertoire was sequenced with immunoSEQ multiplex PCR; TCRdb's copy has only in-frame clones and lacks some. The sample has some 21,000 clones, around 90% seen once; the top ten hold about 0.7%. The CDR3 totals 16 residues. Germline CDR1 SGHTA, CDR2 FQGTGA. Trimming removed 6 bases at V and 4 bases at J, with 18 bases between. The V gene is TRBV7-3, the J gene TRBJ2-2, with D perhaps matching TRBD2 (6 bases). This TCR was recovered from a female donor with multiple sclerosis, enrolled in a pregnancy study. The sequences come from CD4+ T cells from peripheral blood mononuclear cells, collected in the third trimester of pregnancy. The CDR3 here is CASRRLGGDSTGELFF. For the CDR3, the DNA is TGTGCCAGCAGGCGGCTAGGCGGGGACTCCACCGGGGAGCTGTTTTTT.